This record looks at one TCR beta chain sequence and its context. This record comes from a study of blood T cell repertoires in COVID-19. Study at large: The United States, Italy and Spain provided the acute and convalescent COVID-19 samples.

TCRdb's table, derived via immunoSEQ multiplex PCR, lists solely in-frame clones and lacks some. The sample contains a few hundred thousand clones, 88% of which appear only once. The trim removed 6 bases at V and 5 bases at J, leaving 3 bases unmatched. This CDR3 region has 13 residues. Germline V gene sequence: CDR1 MNHEY, CDR2 SVGAGI. The chain employs TRBV6-5 and TRBJ2-1, with TRBD1 matching over 8 bases. Sequencing was done on a sample of peripheral blood. This receptor was taken from a woman in her 30s with acute or convalescent COVID-19. CDR3 DNA sequence: TGTGCCAGCAGAGGGACAGGCAACAATGAGCAGTTCTTC. This translates into CASRGTGNNEQFF.